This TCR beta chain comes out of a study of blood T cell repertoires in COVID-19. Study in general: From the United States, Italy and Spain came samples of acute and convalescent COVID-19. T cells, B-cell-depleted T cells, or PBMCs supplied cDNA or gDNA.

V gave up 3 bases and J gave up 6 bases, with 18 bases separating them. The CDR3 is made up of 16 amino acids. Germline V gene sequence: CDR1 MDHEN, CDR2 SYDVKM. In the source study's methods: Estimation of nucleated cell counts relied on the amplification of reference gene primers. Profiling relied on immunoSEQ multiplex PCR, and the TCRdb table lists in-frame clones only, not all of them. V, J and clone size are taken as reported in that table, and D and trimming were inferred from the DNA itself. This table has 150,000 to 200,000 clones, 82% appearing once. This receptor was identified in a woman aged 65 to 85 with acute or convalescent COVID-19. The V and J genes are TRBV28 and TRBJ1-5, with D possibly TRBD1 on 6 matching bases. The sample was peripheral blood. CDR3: CASSFWEGDLGQPQHF. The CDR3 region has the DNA TGTGCCAGCAGTTTTTGGGAGGGGGATCTCGGTCAGCCCCAGCATTTT.